This T cell receptor beta chain was identified in a study of glioma-infiltrating T cells. This CDR3 is 16 amino acids long. V gave up 6 bases and J gave up 4 bases; unmatched junction bases: 9. Germline values: CDR1 MNHNS, CDR2 SASEGT. This clonotype was found many times. Using RNA template, CDR3s of TCR alpha and beta were amplified with iRepertoire arm-PCR. TCRdb reprocessed the multiplex PCR reads with MiXCR, giving one entry per CDR3 protein. The repertoire holds fewer than 55,000 distinct CDR3 sequences, about a fifth seen once, with 5% to 8% in the top ten. The chain is built from TRBV6-1 and TRBJ2-2; 9 bases align to TRBD1. The receptor was derived from a human donor with low-grade glioma or glioblastoma, undergoing nonglioma brain surgery, or in good health (not recorded which). Input material: glioma tissue, nonneoplastic brain tissue, or PBMCs (not recorded which). CDR3 loop: CASRTTGQGPTGELFF. Here the CDR3 DNA reads TGTGCCAGCAGAACTACCGGACAGGGGCCCACCGGGGAGCTGTTTTTT.